This T cell receptor beta chain originates from a study of T cells after yellow fever vaccination. V lost 4 bases, J lost 2 bases, and 15 bases lay in between. This CDR3 comprises 16 residues. Germline V gene sequence: CDR1 MDHEN, CDR2 SYDVKM. TCRdb reprocessed the 5' RACE reads via MiXCR and lists one record per CDR3 protein. The sample has 400,000 to 650,000 distinct CDR3 sequences; about a fifth are singletons. The V call is TRBV28, the J call TRBJ1-5, with D hard to call. The sample in question was PBMCs, obtained less than 25 days after the first yellow fever vaccination. The TCR was taken from a young man who received the YFV17D yellow fever vaccine. The CDR3 nucleotides are TGTGCCAGCAGTTCCCCTAGCGGCACTGGCAATCAGCCCCAGCATTTT. Its translation is CASSSPSGTGNQPQHF. The whole variable domain, filled in from reference TRBV28 and TRBJ1-5, reads DVKVTQSSRYLVKRTGEKVFLECVQDMDHENMFWYRQDPGLGLRLIYFSYDVKMKEKGDIPEGYSVSREKKERFSLILESASTNQTSMYLCASSSPSGTGNQPQHFGDGTRLSIL.